This T cell receptor beta chain stems from a study of blood T cell repertoires in COVID-19 (dated by TCRdb to 2018 to 2020). Background on the whole study: Samples covering the acute and convalescent phases of COVID-19 were provided by collaborators in the United States, Italy and Spain. The prospective study material was composed of cDNA or gDNA derived from T cells, B-cell-depleted T cells, or PBMCs. Subjects who had been exposed to COVID-19, were actively infected with it, or had recovered from it provided the deeply sampled blood TCRbeta repertoires that made up the dataset. The repertoires were released in a freely available public database intended as a resource for research on the immune response to SARS-CoV-2. The samples were drawn from two sources: the first 160 participants of the ongoing ImmuneRACE study, and approximately 1,300 subjects contributed by 6 global collaborators. Nearly every sample came with metadata listing a de-identified subject ID, COVID-19 status, age in years and sex. HLA class I and class II types, where available, came from metadata supplied by the sample provider rather than from assay-based typing.

At one collaborating source in Seattle, patients were enrolled during active infection and were followed longitudinally through the course of disease. The collaborating institutions used their own protocols to collect whole blood in K2EDTA tubes. For TCRbeta analysis, collaborator samples were shipped as frozen whole blood, as isolated PBMCs, or as DNA extracted from either sample type. In its sample, this clone was seen once. Its antigen target is currently unknown. Base quality data are lacking; no much larger clone is found one base away. What the research found in general, with its limitations: The amount of clinical and demographic metadata varied by source and participant and was provided uncurated.

The germline V gene (reference sequence) yields LGHDT for CDR1 and YNNKEL for CDR2. V ends up 1 base short and J 9 bases short, with an unmatched junction base count of 10. Reading from cysteine to phenylalanine, the CDR3 counts 15 amino acids. Only the CDR3 DNA is retained, 45 bases long and in frame from the first base. TCRbeta CDR3 regions were amplified from genomic DNA by means of the immunoSEQ Assay, a bias-controlled multiplex PCR. In the paper's pipeline: The number of nucleated cells in each sample was estimated from the amplification of reference gene primers within the assay. Sequence reads were collapsed and filtered to measure the absolute abundance of every unique TCRbeta CDR3 rearrangement. For each sample, productive Simpson clonality was calculated as the square root of Simpson's diversity index across productive rearrangements. In TCRdb, the immuneACCESS table is reduced to in-frame sequences with V and J assigned. These tables do not hold every clone; where another copy was compared, an unresolved V gene accounts for under half, and the others remain unexplained. V and J calls and clone size are as listed in that table; D and trimming were resolved from the DNA. The sample table records about 370,000 clones; around 90% of these occur just once. Approximately 3% of the sample lies in the top ten.

The sample taken for sequencing was peripheral blood. The TCR sequence derives from a woman aged 25 to 39 with COVID-19, enrolled during active disease. The sequence is built from TRBV3-1 (or the pseudogene TRBV3-2) and TRBJ2-5, with 8 bases matching TRBD2. The CDR3 amino acid sequence is: CASSQGASGGAPQYF. The bases read TGTGCCAGCAGCCAAGGGGCTTCCGGGGGGGCCCCCCAGTACTTC.